Listed below are T cell receptor beta chains from one sample, sequenced in a study of shared clonotypes between healthy human individuals. The protocol was immunoSEQ multiplex PCR, while the TCRdb copy is restricted to in-frame clones and leaves out a portion. The table has a few hundred thousand clones, approximately 79% seen once; the top ten hold around a tenth. The sample consisted of memory CD4+ T cells sorted from blood. All receptors derive from a young man in good health. The conserved cysteine and the conserved F or W are not part of the CDR3 here. The order of the fields is J gene, D gene, V gene, CDR3 protein. The D gene is left open where the match is weak.

j_call: TRBJ2-7
d_call: TRBD1
v_call: TRBV18
cdr3_aa: ASSPTGTAYEQY

j_call: TRBJ2-1
d_call: -
v_call: TRBV27
cdr3_aa: ASSLFLRAGGLARNNEQF

j_call: TRBJ2-2
d_call: -
v_call: TRBV18
cdr3_aa: ASSPRGTGELF

j_call: TRBJ2-7
d_call: -
v_call: TRBV10-2
cdr3_aa: ASSDLGYEQY

j_call: TRBJ2-1
d_call: TRBD2
v_call: TRBV9
cdr3_aa: ASSGSTTSGRGYNEQF

j_call: TRBJ2-3
d_call: -
v_call: TRBV27
cdr3_aa: ASEPSGTDTQY

j_call: TRBJ1-1
d_call: TRBD1
v_call: TRBV27
cdr3_aa: ASSLPGQAVAF

j_call: TRBJ1-4
d_call: -
v_call: TRBV6-1
cdr3_aa: ASSEAGNEKLF

j_call: TRBJ1-2
d_call: TRBD1
v_call: TRBV28
cdr3_aa: ASTLNRGSFGYT

j_call: TRBJ1-4
d_call: TRBD1
v_call: TRBV9
cdr3_aa: ASSFSGMGEGTGEEKLF

j_call: TRBJ2-4
d_call: -
v_call: TRBV5-1
cdr3_aa: ASSYGGQGLAKNIQY

j_call: TRBJ1-4
d_call: TRBD1
v_call: TRBV5-1
cdr3_aa: ASSWTGELGATNEKLF

j_call: TRBJ2-7
d_call: TRBD1
v_call: TRBV6-5
cdr3_aa: ASSHGQGGYEQY

j_call: TRBJ2-5
d_call: TRBD2
v_call: TRBV29-1
cdr3_aa: SVSAGGLEWTQY

j_call: TRBJ2-1
d_call: -
v_call: TRBV19
cdr3_aa: ASSYTGSYNEQF

j_call: TRBJ1-4
d_call: -
v_call: TRBV6-5
cdr3_aa: ASSYNTGMDEKLF

j_call: TRBJ2-3
d_call: -
v_call: TRBV29-1
cdr3_aa: SAAWRSTDTQY

j_call: TRBJ2-1
d_call: TRBD2
v_call: TRBV9
cdr3_aa: ASSVGEASGLYNEQF

j_call: TRBJ1-1
d_call: -
v_call: TRBV5-1
cdr3_aa: ASSLIGGRMSTEAF

j_call: TRBJ1-2
d_call: -
v_call: TRBV28
cdr3_aa: ASSGGSKVGYT

j_call: TRBJ2-3
d_call: TRBD1
v_call: TRBV9
cdr3_aa: ASSITGAWTDTQY

j_call: TRBJ1-5
d_call: TRBD1
v_call: TRBV5-6
cdr3_aa: ASSRRRGQGNQPQH

j_call: TRBJ1-5
d_call: -
v_call: TRBV5-1
cdr3_aa: ASSLEGEDNQPQH

j_call: TRBJ2-2
d_call: TRBD2
v_call: TRBV9
cdr3_aa: ASSETAGDTGELF

j_call: TRBJ2-1
d_call: TRBD2
v_call: TRBV5-1
cdr3_aa: ASSFGTSGIVEQF

j_call: TRBJ2-7
d_call: TRBD2
v_call: TRBV9
cdr3_aa: ASSPRAGGREYEQY

j_call: TRBJ2-7
d_call: -
v_call: TRBV25-1
cdr3_aa: ASTPGGEQY

j_call: TRBJ2-5
d_call: TRBD2
v_call: TRBV5-1
cdr3_aa: ASSLIGGKGETQY

j_call: TRBJ2-7
d_call: TRBD1
v_call: TRBV7-8
cdr3_aa: ASSSPVTGGRSYEQY

j_call: TRBJ1-2
d_call: TRBD1
v_call: TRBV6-5
cdr3_aa: ASSRGHYFGYT

j_call: TRBJ2-7
d_call: TRBD1
v_call: TRBV7-9
cdr3_aa: ASSPGQEGEQY

j_call: TRBJ2-1
d_call: TRBD2
v_call: TRBV25-1
cdr3_aa: ASTFSGTTVL

j_call: TRBJ2-2
d_call: TRBD1
v_call: TRBV10-3
cdr3_aa: AVGGQGYTGELF

j_call: TRBJ2-7
d_call: -
v_call: TRBV5-6
cdr3_aa: ASSLVQPYSYEQY

j_call: TRBJ2-3
d_call: -
v_call: TRBV6-5
cdr3_aa: ATKEGFGLADTQY

j_call: TRBJ1-6
d_call: -
v_call: TRBV7-9
cdr3_aa: ASSRQVPGSSYNSPLH

j_call: TRBJ2-5
d_call: -
v_call: TRBV18
cdr3_aa: ASSPDLRRVQETQY

j_call: TRBJ2-1
d_call: TRBD1
v_call: TRBV27
cdr3_aa: ASSLLPGQGGI